This entry lists 16 T cell receptor beta chains sequenced from one sample in a study of cytomegalovirus exposure and HLA in healthy donors. The data were produced by immunoSEQ multiplex PCR, yet TCRdb's version contains in-frame clones alone and is incomplete. The sample contains fewer than 100,000 clones, 85% to 95% of which appear only once. The specimen sequenced was PBMCs. These receptors were obtained from a woman younger than 30 in good health and CMV-seronegative.

This sequence joins TRBV7-9 and TRBJ2-7, with 7 bases that match TRBD1. V was clipped by 4 bases and J by 2 bases; unmatched bases: 5. Germline CDR1 is SEHNR and CDR2 is FQNEAQ (reference sequence). The CDR3 has 14 amino acids. The chain's CDR3 is CASSSTGAPYEQYF. CDR3 bases: TGTGCCAGCAGCTCAACAGGGGCGCCCTACGAGCAGTACTTC.

This sequence joins TRBV7-9 and TRBJ1-5; no clear D gene. The CDR3 extends over 11 amino acids. Looked up from germline, CDR1 is SEHNR and CDR2 is FQNEAQ (reference sequence). The V end lost 7 bases, the J end lost 3 bases, and 4 bases lay between the germline ends. CDR3 bases: TGTGCCAGCACCATCAATCAGCCCCAGCATTTT. The encoded protein is CASTINQPQHF.

The genes are TRBV29-1 and TRBJ2-2; 10 bases fit TRBD2. The CDR3 contains 18 residues. Germline CDR1 SQVTM, CDR2 ANQGSEA. The V segment lost 0 bases and the J segment 0 bases; nucleotides outside the gene matches: 7. CDR3 in amino acids: CSVEDRSSGGPNTGELFF. DNA of the CDR3: TGCAGCGTTGAAGATCGGAGTAGCGGGGGGCCGAACACCGGGGAGCTGTTTTTT.

This clone was seen only once. The DNA of the CDR3 is TGTGCCAGCAGGGTGACAGCAACTAATGAAAAACTGTTTTTT. Translating gives CASRVTATNEKLFF. The J gene is TRBJ1-4, the V gene TRBV6-5; D is perhaps TRBD1 (5 bases). Germline V gene data show CDR1 as MNHEY and CDR2 as SVGAGI. V lost 6 bases and J 0 bases, leaving 8 bases between the germline ends. This CDR3 has 14 amino acids.

The chain couples TRBV5-4 to TRBJ2-7; 14 positions agree with TRBD2. The germline CDR1 and CDR2 sequences are SGHNT and YYREEE (reference sequence). The CDR3 is 16 amino acids. The junction had 6 bases not matched to a gene; V was cut back by 3 bases and J by 4 bases. CDR3 DNA sequence: TGTGCCAGCAGCTGGGGACTAGCGGGAGTAGGATACGAGCAGTACTTC. It translates to CASSWGLAGVGYEQYF.

This chain uses TRBV7-9 with TRBJ1-1, with 9 positions matching TRBD1. Germline CDR1 is SEHNR and CDR2 is FQNEAQ (reference sequence). The length of the CDR3 is 14 residues. The ends lost 5 bases at V and 2 bases at J; junction bases unmatched: 3. CDR3 in amino acids: CASSDRGRNTEAFF. The DNA of the CDR3 is TGTGCCAGCAGCGACAGGGGGAGAAACACTGAAGCTTTCTTT.

The V call is TRBV19, the J call TRBJ2-1; TRBD2 matches at 8 bases. Germline loops: CDR1 LNHDA, CDR2 SQIVND (reference sequence). The junction had 7 bases not matched to a gene; V was cut back by 6 bases and J by 3 bases. This CDR3 has 15 residues. The CDR3 spells CASRSGLDIYNEQFF. CDR3 coding DNA: TGTGCCAGTAGATCGGGACTAGATATCTACAATGAGCAGTTCTTC. Full variable domain (missing parts from reference TRBV19 and TRBJ2-1): DGGITQSPKYLFRKEGQNVTLSCEQNLNHDAMYWYRQDPGQGLRLIYYSQIVNDFQKGDIAEGYSVSREKKESFPLTVTSAQKNPTAFYLCASRSGLDIYNEQFFGPGTRLTVL.

For the CDR3, the DNA is TGCGCCAGCAGCAGGACAGGGTTTGAGGGCACTGAAGCTTTCTTT. Amino acids: CASSRTGFEGTEAFF. V gene TRBV5-1 combines with J gene TRBJ1-1; 8 bases line up with TRBD1. Unmatched junction bases numbered 9, after V lost 4 bases and J lost 4 bases. Germline CDR1 reads SGHRS; CDR2 reads YFSETQ. The CDR3 is 15 residues long.

The chain links TRBV6-5 to TRBJ2-1, with D maybe TRBD2 (6 bases). The CDR3 length is 14 residues. Looked up from germline, CDR1 is MNHEY and CDR2 is SVGAGI. The V gene lost 6 bases and the J gene lost 0 bases, with 9 bases spanning the gap. The DNA of the CDR3 is TGTGCCAGCAGCCGGGGGAGCTCCTACAATGAGCAGTTCTTC. Translation gives CASSRGSSYNEQFF.

This clone appeared a single time. The genes are TRBV4-1 and TRBJ1-2, with unresolved D. Germline lookup yields CDR1 MGHRA and CDR2 YSYEKL. The CDR3 has 13 residues. Trimming cost V 1 base and J 5 bases, with 8 bases left between them. CDR3 protein: CASSQGPGYGYTF. As DNA, the CDR3 is TGCGCCAGCAGCCAAGGGCCGGGTTATGGCTACACCTTC.

The V call is TRBV2, the J call TRBJ2-2; D uncertain. The CDR3 loop spans 13 amino acids. Germline CDR1 and CDR2: SNHLY and FYNNEI. V was clipped by 9 bases and J by 8 bases, with 16 bases between them. CDR3 DNA: TGTGCCAGTCGGGTCCCAAAAGATGGGGAGCTGTTTTTT. Amino acid sequence: CASRVPKDGELFF.

This clone turned up a few times. The rearrangement links TRBV20-1 to TRBJ2-1; no clear D. The germline gives CDR1 DFQATT, CDR2 SNEGSKA (reference sequence). The CDR3 extends over 11 amino acids. The ends were cut back, 0 bases at V and 10 bases at J, with 7 bases in the middle. CDR3 amino acids: CSAREIREQFF. The CDR3 DNA follows: TGCAGTGCTAGAGAAATCAGGGAGCAGTTCTTC.

The chain employs TRBV2 and TRBJ2-7, with D possibly being TRBD1 (5 bases). Deletions cut 4 bases from V and 1 base from J, with 17 bases between. CDR3 length equals 16 residues. Germline V gives CDR1 SNHLY, CDR2 FYNNEI. The CDR3 spells CASSGNTRVWSYEQYF. The CDR3 DNA reads as TGTGCCAGCAGTGGTAATACCAGGGTTTGGTCCTACGAGCAGTACTTC.

This chain joins TRBV28 and TRBJ2-2, with 10 nucleotides matching TRBD1. Germline V gives CDR1 MDHEN, CDR2 SYDVKM. This CDR3 is 15 amino acids long. The junction had 7 bases not matched to a gene; V was cut back by 5 bases and J by 7 bases. The CDR3 reads CASSHSGTGVGELFF. The CDR3 DNA reads as TGTGCCAGCAGTCACTCCGGGACAGGGGTCGGGGAGCTGTTTTTT. Complete variable domain (other parts from reference TRBV28 and TRBJ2-2): DVKVTQSSRYLVKRTGEKVFLECVQDMDHENMFWYRQDPGLGLRLIYFSYDVKMKEKGDIPEGYSVSREKKERFSLILESASTNQTSMYLCASSHSGTGVGELFFGEGSRLTVL.

This rearrangement joins TRBV4-1 to TRBJ2-1; 14 positions agree with TRBD2. This CDR3 has 15 residues. The germline V gene has CDR1 MGHRA and CDR2 YSYEKL. Germline trimming cut 3 bases from V and 9 bases from J; bases unmatched to any gene: 4. CDR3 sequence: CASSQGLAGAGEQFF. CDR3 sequence (DNA): TGCGCCAGCAGCCAGGGACTAGCGGGAGCGGGTGAGCAGTTCTTC.

V is TRBV9 and J is TRBJ1-6; D unclear. Germline V gene lookup returns CDR1 SGDLS and CDR2 YYNGEE. Between the trimmed V and J ends, which lost 0 bases and 0 bases, there was a span of 4 bases. The CDR3 has 15 residues. As DNA, the CDR3 is TGTGCCAGCAGCGTAGACAGCTCCTATAATTCACCCCTCCACTTT. The encoded protein is CASSVDSSYNSPLHF.